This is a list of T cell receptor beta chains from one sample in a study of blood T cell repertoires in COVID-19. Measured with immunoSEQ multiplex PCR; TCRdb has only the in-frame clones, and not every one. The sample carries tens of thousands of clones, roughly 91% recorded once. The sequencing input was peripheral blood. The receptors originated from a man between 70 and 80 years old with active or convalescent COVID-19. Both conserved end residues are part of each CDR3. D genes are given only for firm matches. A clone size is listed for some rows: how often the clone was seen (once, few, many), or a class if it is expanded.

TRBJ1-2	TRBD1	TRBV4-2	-	CASSRLTSEGALYGYTF	TGTGCCAGCAGCCGCCTCACTTCGGAGGGGGCCCTCTATGGCTACACCTTC
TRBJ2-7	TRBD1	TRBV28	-	CASSLMGQAVSYEQYF	TGTGCCAGCAGTTTAATGGGACAGGCGGTCAGTTACGAGCAGTACTTC
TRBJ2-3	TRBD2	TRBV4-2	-	CASSLGLAGVGDTQYF	TGTGCCAGCAGCCTCGGACTAGCGGGAGTTGGAGATACGCAGTATTTT
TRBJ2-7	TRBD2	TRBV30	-	CAWSDTGLAAYEQYF	TGTGCCTGGAGTGATACGGGACTAGCGGCCTACGAGCAGTACTTC
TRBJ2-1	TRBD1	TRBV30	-	CAWRPADRASYNEQFF	TGTGCCTGGAGGCCAGCGGACAGGGCCTCCTACAATGAGCAGTTCTTC
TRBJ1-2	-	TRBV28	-	CASRLPGYGYTF	TGTGCCAGCAGGCTGCCGGGGTATGGCTACACCTTC
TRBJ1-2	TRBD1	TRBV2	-	CASETGGYGYTF	TGTGCCAGCGAGACAGGGGGCTATGGCTACACCTTC
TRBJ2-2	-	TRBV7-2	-	CASSLVGGSSGELFF	TGTGCCAGCAGCTTAGTAGGGGGATCTTCCGGGGAGCTGTTTTTT
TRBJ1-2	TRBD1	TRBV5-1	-	CASSPGTASGDYGYTF	TGCGCCAGCAGCCCAGGGACAGCCTCGGGGGACTATGGCTACACCTTC
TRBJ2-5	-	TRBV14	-	CASSQVKLLEALQETQYF	TGTGCCAGCAGCCAAGTCAAACTTTTGGAGGCACTACAAGAGACCCAGTACTTC
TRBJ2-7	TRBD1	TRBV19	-	CASSKGQGATKQYF	TGTGCCAGTAGCAAGGGGCAGGGGGCCACCAAGCAGTACTTC
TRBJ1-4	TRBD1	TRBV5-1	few	CASSLAGTENEKLFF	TGCGCCAGCAGCTTGGCGGGGACAGAGAATGAAAAACTGTTTTTT
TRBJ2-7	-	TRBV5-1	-	CASSLDRDPWEQYF	TGCGCCAGCAGCTTGGACAGGGACCCTTGGGAGCAGTACTTC
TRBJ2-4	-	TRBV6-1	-	CASSEGVGATKNIQYF	TGTGCCAGCAGTGAAGGGGTGGGAGCAACCAAAAACATTCAGTACTTC
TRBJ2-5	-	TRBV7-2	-	CASSLGGVATETQYF	TGTGCCAGCAGCTTAGGGGGGGTAGCCACAGAGACCCAGTACTTC
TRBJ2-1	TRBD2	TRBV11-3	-	CASSFSGGYNEQFF	TGTGCCAGCAGCTTCAGCGGGGGATACAATGAGCAGTTCTTC
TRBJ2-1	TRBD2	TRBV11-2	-	CASSLDPPFLAGVFNEQFF	TGTGCCAGCAGCTTAGATCCCCCGTTTCTAGCGGGAGTTTTTAATGAGCAGTTCTTC
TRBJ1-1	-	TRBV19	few	CASSLNRNTEAFF	TGTGCCAGTAGTCTCAACAGGAACACTGAAGCTTTCTTT
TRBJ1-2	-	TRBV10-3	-	CAISGQGHYGYTF	TGTGCCATCAGTGGCCAGGGGCACTATGGCTACACCTTC
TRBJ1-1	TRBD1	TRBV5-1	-	CASSLVDRDSTEAFF	TGCGCCAGCAGCTTGGTTGACAGGGATAGCACTGAAGCTTTCTTT
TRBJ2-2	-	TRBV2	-	CASSEQGSGVSASGELFF	TGTGCCAGCAGTGAACAGGGTAGCGGCGTGAGTGCTTCGGGGGAGCTGTTTTTT
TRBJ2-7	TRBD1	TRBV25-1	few	CASSQSPGQGAIEQYF	TGTGCCAGCAGTCAAAGCCCGGGACAGGGGGCGATCGAGCAGTACTTC
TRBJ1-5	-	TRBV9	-	CASSVAPDQPQHF	TGTGCCAGCAGCGTAGCTCCGGATCAGCCCCAGCATTTT
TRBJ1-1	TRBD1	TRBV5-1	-	CASSFTDRGTEAFF	TGCGCCAGCAGCTTTACCGACAGGGGAACTGAAGCTTTCTTT
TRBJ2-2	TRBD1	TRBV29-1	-	CSASTGTGTGELFF	TGCAGCGCTTCCACCGGGACAGGGACCGGGGAGCTGTTTTTT
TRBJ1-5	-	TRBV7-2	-	CASSPLRGSGQPQHF	TGTGCCAGCAGCCCCCTTCGGGGGAGCGGGCAGCCCCAGCATTTT
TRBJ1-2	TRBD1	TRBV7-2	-	CASSETGGTYGYTF	TGTGCCAGCAGCGAGACAGGGGGCACCTATGGCTACACCTTC
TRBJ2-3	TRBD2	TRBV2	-	CASRALTSGSHTQYF	TGTGCCAGCAGGGCCTTAACTAGCGGGAGTCATACGCAGTATTTT
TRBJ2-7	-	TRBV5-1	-	CASSFTRGENEQYF	TGCGCCAGCAGCTTTACCAGGGGGGAAAACGAGCAGTACTTC
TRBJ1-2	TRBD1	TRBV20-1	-	CSASDRVGYTF	TGCAGTGCTAGCGACAGGGTTGGCTACACCTTC
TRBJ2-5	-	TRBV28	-	CASSPQPIIAAQYF	TGTGCCAGCAGTCCCCAACCCATCATCGCGGCCCAGTACTTC
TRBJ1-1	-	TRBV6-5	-	CASRPSTPTFTEAFF	TGTGCCAGCAGACCCTCAACCCCGACTTTCACTGAAGCTTTCTTT
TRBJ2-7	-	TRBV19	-	CASSPTTASGVREQYF	TGTGCCAGTAGTCCAACAACGGCTTCGGGGGTGAGAGAGCAGTACTTC
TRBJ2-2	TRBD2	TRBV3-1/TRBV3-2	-	CASRGTSGSLNTGELFF	TGTGCCAGCAGGGGCACTAGCGGGAGTTTAAACACCGGGGAGCTGTTTTTT
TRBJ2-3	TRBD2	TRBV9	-	CASSAQKTSGRPTDTQYF	TGTGCCAGCAGCGCCCAGAAGACTAGCGGGAGGCCCACAGATACGCAGTATTTT
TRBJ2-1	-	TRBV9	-	CASSEEAGKEFF	TGTGCCAGCAGCGAGGAGGCGGGTAAGGAGTTCTTC
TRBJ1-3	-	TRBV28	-	CASTQLPGNTIYF	TGTGCCAGCACCCAACTCCCGGGAAACACCATATATTTT
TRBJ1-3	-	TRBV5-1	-	CASSLRGLGNTIYF	TGCGCCAGCAGCTTAAGAGGCCTCGGAAACACCATATATTTT
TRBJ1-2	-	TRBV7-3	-	CASSPSTNGVVTF	TGTGCCAGCAGCCCAAGTACTAACGGGGTAGTCACCTTC
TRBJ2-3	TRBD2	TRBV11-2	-	CASSLAAGGPTDTQYF	TGTGCCAGCAGCTTAGCGGCGGGAGGGCCCACAGATACGCAGTATTTT
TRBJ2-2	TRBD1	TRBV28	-	CASSPGHWTGLAGELFF	TGTGCCAGCAGTCCCGGACACTGGACAGGGTTGGCCGGGGAGCTGTTTTTT
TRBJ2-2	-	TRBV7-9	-	CASSLVQGPIGELFF	TGTGCCAGCAGCTTAGTACAGGGTCCGATCGGGGAGCTGTTTTTT
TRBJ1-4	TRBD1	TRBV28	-	CASSLLGQGTNEKLFF	TGTGCCAGCAGTTTATTGGGACAGGGGACTAATGAAAAACTGTTTTTT
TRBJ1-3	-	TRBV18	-	CASSPPGDSGNTIYF	TGTGCCAGCTCACCTCCAGGCGACTCTGGAAACACCATATATTTT
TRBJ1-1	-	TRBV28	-	CASSSTGLNTEAFF	TGTGCCAGCAGTTCTACAGGCCTGAACACTGAAGCTTTCTTT
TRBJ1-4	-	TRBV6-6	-	CASIGVQGRPNEKLFF	TGTGCCAGCATAGGGGTACAGGGAAGACCTAATGAAAAACTGTTTTTT
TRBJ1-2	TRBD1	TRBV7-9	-	CASSLWTGEGYTF	TGTGCCAGCAGCTTGTGGACAGGGGAGGGCTACACCTTC
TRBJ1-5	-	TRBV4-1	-	CASSQSDTISQPQHF	TGCGCCAGCAGCCAATCGGACACTATCAGCCAGCCCCAGCATTTT
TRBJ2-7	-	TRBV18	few	CASSPPSSYEQYF	TGTGCCAGCTCACCACCGAGCTCCTACGAGCAGTACTTC
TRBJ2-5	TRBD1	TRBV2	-	CASRIGTGGRETQYF	TGTGCCAGCAGGATCGGGACAGGGGGTAGGGAGACCCAGTACTTC
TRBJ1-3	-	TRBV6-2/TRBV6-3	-	CASTPASISGNTIYF	TGTGCCAGCACCCCCGCTAGCATCTCTGGAAACACCATATATTTT
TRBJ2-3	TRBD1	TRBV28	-	CASRGQGTDTQYF	TGTGCCAGCAGGGGACAGGGAACAGATACGCAGTATTTT
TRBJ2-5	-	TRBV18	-	CASSPPQEGGETQYF	TGTGCCAGCTCACCACCCCAGGAGGGTGGGGAGACCCAGTACTTC
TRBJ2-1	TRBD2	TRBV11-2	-	CASRARGGSYNEQFF	TGTGCCAGCAGAGCACGGGGGGGCTCCTACAATGAGCAGTTCTTC
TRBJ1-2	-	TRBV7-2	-	CASTSRVGYGYTF	TGTGCCAGCACGTCGAGGGTGGGCTATGGCTACACCTTC